This T cell receptor (beta chain) was sequenced in a study of preoperative IRX-2 immunotherapy in early breast cancer. Described treatment: preoperative locoregional IRX-2 cytokine immunotherapy. This CDR3 has 17 amino acids. Germline assignment: CDR1 LGHNT and CDR2 FRNRAP. V gave up 2 bases and J gave up 4 bases, with 20 bases separating them. Using immunoSEQ multiplex PCR, the repertoire was profiled, and TCRdb retains in-frame clones only, with some absent. The table lists 24,000 or so clones, approximately 90% of them singletons. The sample here was tumor tissue, taken after IRX-2 immunotherapy. V is TRBV12-5 and J is TRBJ1-1; D is perhaps TRBD1 (6 bases). The source is a human donor with breast cancer. In DNA, the CDR3 is TGTGCTAGTGGTTTGCCTACTGGGGGCTCGGAGGGCACTGAAGCTTTCTTT. Translating gives CASGLPTGGSEGTEAFF.